This TCR beta chain was recovered during a study of T cell responses to AZD1222 COVID-19 vaccine. As concerns this clone: Antigen specificity is unknown.

General study points: Sampling that yielded the repertoires occurred only after the peak T cell response. AZD1222 recipients seropositive at baseline numbered only six or seven. A mostly white British donor set with more females was recruited, and clonal diversity was possibly underestimated.

The table came from immunoSEQ multiplex PCR; TCRdb's copy has only in-frame clones and leaves some out. The sample has tens of thousands of clones; about 85% are singletons. Germline loops: CDR1 SGDLS, CDR2 YYNGEE. Trimming took 4 bases from V and 7 from J; bases not matched to a gene: 5. This CDR3 spans 15 amino acids. This receptor was taken from an adult in good health. The source material was peripheral blood, sampled on day 0 of AZD1222 vaccination. The chain uses TRBV9 and TRBJ1-6; 10 nucleotides align to TRBD1. CDR3: CASSSGQGDNSPLHF. In nucleotides, the CDR3 is TGTGCCAGCAGCTCCGGACAGGGGGACAATTCACCCCTCCACTTT.